A selection of T cell receptor beta chains follows, all from one sample in a study of T cell responses to AZD1222 COVID-19 vaccine. Sequenced by immunoSEQ multiplex PCR; TCRdb stores in-frame clones only, minus some. The data show some 74,000 clones, about 90% seen once. The sequencing here drew on peripheral blood, taken 28 days after the second AZD1222 dose. The receptors come from an adult who received the AZD1222 COVID-19 vaccine. Both conserved end residues are part of each CDR3. Fields, in order: clone size, V gene, CDR3 protein. Size values are once, few and many counts, or a class for expanded clones, and some rows have none.

clone size: .
V gene: TRBV10-3
CDR3 protein: CAISERTGGANEQFF

clone size: .
V gene: TRBV21-1
CDR3 protein: CASDEGSYEQYF

clone size: .
V gene: TRBV19
CDR3 protein: CASSTDREETQYF

clone size: .
V gene: TRBV10-3
CDR3 protein: CAISPGQGGNQPQHF

clone size: .
V gene: TRBV19
CDR3 protein: CASSIRTGMNTEAFF

clone size: .
V gene: TRBV3-1/TRBV3-2
CDR3 protein: CASSLLGSGGSEQFF

clone size: .
V gene: TRBV19
CDR3 protein: CASSPTAFSYNEQFF

clone size: .
V gene: TRBV10-1
CDR3 protein: CASSESSGQGARTEAFF

clone size: .
V gene: TRBV10-3
CDR3 protein: CAISEYGTQGEAFF

clone size: .
V gene: TRBV27
CDR3 protein: CASRRDRAGANVLTF

clone size: .
V gene: TRBV4-2
CDR3 protein: CASSQDRTGGTEAFF

clone size: few
V gene: TRBV27
CDR3 protein: CASSLRLAGAREQYF

clone size: .
V gene: TRBV2
CDR3 protein: CASRGVSGLETQYF

clone size: .
V gene: TRBV30
CDR3 protein: CAWSPNEKLFF

clone size: .
V gene: TRBV5-8
CDR3 protein: CASTPRIYGVSNEKLFF

clone size: .
V gene: TRBV27
CDR3 protein: CASGRDLSYNEQFF

clone size: few
V gene: TRBV5-1
CDR3 protein: CASSPEGSTNEKLFF

clone size: .
V gene: TRBV7-9
CDR3 protein: CASSLDLAGVDTQYF

clone size: once
V gene: TRBV23-1
CDR3 protein: CASNPKYPRTSCSYEQYF

clone size: once
V gene: TRBV28
CDR3 protein: CASSSLLPQHF

clone size: .
V gene: TRBV27
CDR3 protein: CASSLFIAGTKFEQFF

clone size: .
V gene: TRBV9
CDR3 protein: CASSVVWGNTEAFF

clone size: .
V gene: TRBV18
CDR3 protein: CASSPAGLAGYIQYF

clone size: once
V gene: TRBV19
CDR3 protein: CASSVAGSRNEQFF

clone size: once
V gene: TRBV27
CDR3 protein: CASGDRAGVNTEAFF

clone size: .
V gene: TRBV3-1/TRBV3-2
CDR3 protein: CASSQVYNEQFF

clone size: .
V gene: TRBV18
CDR3 protein: CASSDWAGTGGNTEAFF

clone size: .
V gene: TRBV4-1
CDR3 protein: CASTPDQGVVSPLHF

clone size: once
V gene: TRBV5-5
CDR3 protein: CASSFGGDLVSGANVLTF

clone size: .
V gene: TRBV2
CDR3 protein: CASRPETTMNTEAFF

clone size: .
V gene: TRBV3-1/TRBV3-2
CDR3 protein: CASSQAQGGYLNIQYF

clone size: once
V gene: TRBV21-1
CDR3 protein: CASTKLTGGRDGYTF

clone size: .
V gene: TRBV7-9
CDR3 protein: CASSLAWGVHTEAFF

clone size: .
V gene: TRBV11-2
CDR3 protein: CASSTPRGSTYEQYF

clone size: .
V gene: TRBV9
CDR3 protein: CASSVSPGQGDEQFF

clone size: .
V gene: TRBV9
CDR3 protein: CASSVSSGNTVEQFF

clone size: .
V gene: TRBV10-3
CDR3 protein: CAISEREGSYNEQFF

clone size: .
V gene: TRBV9
CDR3 protein: CASSVGGALNEKLFF

clone size: .
V gene: TRBV19
CDR3 protein: CASSEQGNYEQYF

clone size: once
V gene: TRBV6-6
CDR3 protein: CASSPPAAGGHEQFF

clone size: .
V gene: TRBV7-3
CDR3 protein: CASSQGRSTDTQYF

clone size: .
V gene: TRBV7-3
CDR3 protein: CASSPVWGPRETQYF

clone size: .
V gene: TRBV19
CDR3 protein: CASSSPGGGPGELFF